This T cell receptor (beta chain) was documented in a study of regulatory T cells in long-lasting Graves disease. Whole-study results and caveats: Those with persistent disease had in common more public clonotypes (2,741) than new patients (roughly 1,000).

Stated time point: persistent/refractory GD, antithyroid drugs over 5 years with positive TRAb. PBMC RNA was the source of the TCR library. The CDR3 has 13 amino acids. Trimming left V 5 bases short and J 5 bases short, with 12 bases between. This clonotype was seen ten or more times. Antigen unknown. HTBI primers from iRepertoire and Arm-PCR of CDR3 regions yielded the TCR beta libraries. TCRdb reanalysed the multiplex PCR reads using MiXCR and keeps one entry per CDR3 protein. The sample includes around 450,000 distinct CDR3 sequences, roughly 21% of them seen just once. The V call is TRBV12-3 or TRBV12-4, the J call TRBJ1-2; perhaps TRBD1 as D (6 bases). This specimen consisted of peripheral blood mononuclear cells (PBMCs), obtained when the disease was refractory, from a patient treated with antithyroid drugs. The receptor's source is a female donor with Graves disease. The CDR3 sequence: CASSPGEGYGYTF. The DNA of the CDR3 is TGTGCCAGCAGTCCAGGGGAGGGGTATGGCTACACCTTC.